This TCR beta chain comes out of a study of monozygotic twins with inflammatory bowel disease. TCRalpha and TCRbeta cDNA went through nested PCRs of roughly 16 and 10 cycles, two in total. TCRdb re-called the 5' RACE reads and catalogs CDR3 proteins one per entry, DNA excluded. The specimen's table records around 150,000 distinct CDR3 sequences. Whole blood, unsorted for T cells, was the source of total RNA. Study-level findings and limits: Twins with IBD had fewer clonotypes in common with others than healthy twins, particularly during disease activity. In the analysis, different T cell subtypes could not be told apart.

Concerning this clonotype: The antigen is not known.

The CDR3 contains 13 residues. Per the germline V gene, CDR1 is MNHEY and CDR2 is SMNVEV (reference sequence). The chain carries TRBV27 and TRBJ2-3. Specimen: blood. This clonotype originated in a human donor with ulcerative colitis or Crohn's disease, or a healthy co-twin of an affected twin (not recorded which). The CDR3 here is CASSLRRTDTQYF.